The source of this T cell receptor beta chain is a study of T cells in Graves' hyperthyroidism and ophthalmopathy. The study, taken as a whole, reports: Most thyroid clonotypes with frequency above 0.001 were detected in blood.

Amplification of TCR beta CDR3 regions was performed using RNA transcripts as template. First-round RT-PCR targeting the TCR CDR3 was performed with the HTBI primer set. MiXCR, run by TCRdb on the multiplex PCR reads, gives a single entry per CDR3 protein. The sample holds about 130,000 distinct CDR3 sequences, less than 25% seen once. In patients aged 18 to 65, hyperthyroidism was newly diagnosed, with duration under 2 months. The study based diagnoses on clinical symptoms, serum thyroxine and TRAb, thyroid ultrasound and orbital computed tomography. Note on this clonotype: Its antigen is not identified. This may arise from a read error, as a much more abundant clone is one base away.

The length of the CDR3 is 14 residues. Per germline, CDR1 MNHEY and CDR2 SVGAGI. The V and J genes are TRBV6-5 and TRBJ1-2; D not resolved. Sequenced: blood. The TCR was taken from a woman in her forties or fifties with Graves' hyperthyroidism that later progressed to Graves' ophthalmopathy. The CDR3: CAISYERRNYGYTF. Here the CDR3 DNA reads TGTGCCATCAGTTACGAGCGGCGAAACTATGGCTACACCTTC.